The TCR beta chain under discussion was sequenced for a study of CD8+CD57+ T cells in acquired aplastic anemia. The CDR3 is made up of 16 amino acids. Germline loops: CDR1 SGHTA, CDR2 FQGTGA. The V segment lost 6 bases and the J segment 7 bases; nucleotides outside the gene matches: 11. Points from the study as a whole: Researchers report that twenty-nine CD8+ CDR3 sequences appeared in both patients and controls. CD8+ Simpson's diversity in patients was not significantly different from that in controls.

TCR beta VDJ and CDR3 were profiled, and genomic DNA was the template. TCRdb ran MiXCR on the reads and lists one entry per CDR3 protein. Of about 58,000 distinct CDR3 sequences listed, around 50% are singletons. Selection for sequencing was limited to patients who had shown CD8+CD57+ cell expansion by flow cytometry. The patients, all of them, had severe acquired aplastic anemia. The sample holds many counts of this clonotype. The antigen is not known. The sequence came from a human donor with aplastic anemia. Sequencing was performed on sorted CD4+, CD8+, or CD8+CD57+ T cells (not recorded which) from PBMCs. The chain has TRBV7-3 and TRBJ1-4; TRBD1 aligns across 10 bases. CDR3 sequence reads: CASRSRDRGIGEKLFF. DNA of the CDR3: TGTGCCAGCAGGTCCCGGGACAGGGGAATCGGTGAAAAACTGTTTTTT.